This is a list of T cell receptor beta chains from one sample in a study of cytomegalovirus exposure and HLA in healthy donors. The assay was immunoSEQ multiplex PCR, and TCRdb's table has in-frame clones only and misses some. The data hold roughly 150,000 clones, with around three fifths observed a single time. Sequencing was carried out using PBMCs. The receptors were sampled from a woman in her twenties or thirties in good health and CMV-seropositive. Both conserved end residues are part of each CDR3. Each record gives: D gene, J gene, V gene, clone size, CDR3 protein, CDR3 DNA. A D gene is named only where the DNA matches it firmly. Expanded clones are given a class, and other clones once, few, many or no size at all.

TRBD2 | TRBJ2-1 | TRBV6-5 | NA | CASKSGLEFNEQFF | TGTGCCAGCAAGTCGGGACTAGAATTCAATGAGCAGTTCTTC
TRBD1 | TRBJ1-4 | TRBV11-2 | NA | CASSVLTGELFF | TGTGCCAGCAGCGTCTTGACAGGGGAACTGTTTTTT
TRBD1 | TRBJ1-4 | TRBV5-6 | few | CASSLGDREKLFF | TGTGCCAGCAGCTTGGGGGACAGGGAAAAACTGTTTTTT
NA | TRBJ1-2 | TRBV7-2 | NA | CASSLGRGAWGYTF | TGTGCCAGCAGCTTGGGGAGGGGGGCGTGGGGCTACACCTTC
TRBD2 | TRBJ2-3 | TRBV7-9 | few | CASSLQRGLGDTQYF | TGTGCCAGCAGCTTACAGCGGGGGCTGGGAGATACGCAGTATTTT
NA | TRBJ1-5 | TRBV4-1 | few | CASRQGGSSNQPQHF | TGCGCCAGCAGACAGGGTGGTAGTAGCAATCAGCCCCAGCATTTT
TRBD1 | TRBJ1-2 | TRBV11-3 | NA | CASSSQQGAGYTF | TGTGCCAGCAGCTCCCAACAGGGGGCAGGCTACACCTTC
TRBD1 | TRBJ1-5 | TRBV9 | NA | CASALRQGIDNQPQHF | TGTGCCAGCGCCCTTCGACAGGGGATTGACAATCAGCCCCAGCATTTT
NA | TRBJ1-1 | TRBV18 | NA | CASSPEANMDTEAFF | TGTGCCAGCTCACCAGAGGCAAATATGGACACTGAAGCTTTCTTT
TRBD1 | TRBJ1-2 | TRBV28 | once | CASYSQGVSEF | TGTGCCAGCTACTCCCAGGGGGTATCTGAATTC
NA | TRBJ1-2 | TRBV28 | NA | CASSLSSRGYGSYTF | TGTGCCAGCAGTTTATCGTCGCGCGGTTATGGAAGCTACACCTTC
NA | TRBJ2-7 | TRBV4-1 | NA | CASSQNQGGRQYF | TGCGCCAGCAGCCAAAACCAGGGTGGACGGCAGTACTTC
TRBD2 | TRBJ2-5 | TRBV19 | once | CASSSFGGRAEETQYF | TGTGCCAGTAGTTCCTTCGGCGGGAGGGCCGAGGAGACCCAGTACTTC
TRBD1 | TRBJ2-2 | TRBV27 | once | CASSLSNRGWTGELFF | TGTGCCAGCAGTTTATCAAACAGGGGTTGGACCGGGGAGCTGTTTTTT
TRBD2 | TRBJ2-7 | TRBV5-1 | few | CASSFLRGLSYEQYF | TGCGCCAGCAGCTTTCTACGGGGACTATCCTACGAGCAGTACTTC
NA | TRBJ1-4 | TRBV21-1 | NA | CAGGNEKLFF | TGTGCCGGAGGTAATGAAAAACTGTTTTTT
NA | TRBJ1-5 | TRBV29-1 | NA | CSVGENSNQPQHF | TGCAGCGTTGGGGAGAATAGCAATCAGCCCCAGCATTTT
TRBD2 | TRBJ2-1 | TRBV4-1 | few | CASRGLAGANEQFF | TGCGCCAGCCGCGGACTAGCGGGAGCCAATGAGCAGTTCTTC
NA | TRBJ1-5 | TRBV2 | NA | CASSDPTPRAGDYSNQPQHF | TGTGCCAGCAGCGACCCCACTCCGAGGGCAGGGGATTATAGCAATCAGCCCCAGCATTTT
NA | TRBJ2-7 | TRBV7-9 | NA | CASSLYSVDEQYF | TGTGCCAGCAGCTTATATTCGGTCGACGAGCAGTACTTC
TRBD1 | TRBJ1-2 | TRBV5-6 | NA | CASSPLVGDREGYGYTF | TGTGCCAGCAGCCCCCTGGTGGGGGACAGGGAAGGCTATGGCTACACCTTC
TRBD1 | TRBJ2-7 | TRBV6-1 | NA | CASSRQGAKGEQYF | TGTGCCAGCAGTAGACAGGGGGCAAAAGGCGAGCAGTACTTC
TRBD1 | TRBJ2-7 | TRBV5-1 | NA | CASSPMPGTGHYEQYF | TGCGCCAGCAGCCCAATGCCGGGGACAGGGCACTACGAGCAGTACTTC
NA | TRBJ2-1 | TRBV13 | NA | CASSLTWGDEQFF | TGTGCCAGCAGCTTAACGTGGGGAGATGAGCAGTTCTTC
NA | TRBJ1-2 | TRBV28 | NA | CASSQYHGDGYTF | TGTGCCAGCAGTCAATACCACGGGGATGGCTACACCTTC
NA | TRBJ1-2 | TRBV19 | NA | CASSIGGWAGYTF | TGTGCCAGTAGTATCGGGGGGTGGGCTGGCTACACCTTC
NA | TRBJ2-1 | TRBV5-6 | NA | CASLSSLVPYNEQFF | TGTGCCAGTCTGTCCAGTCTAGTGCCCTACAATGAGCAGTTCTTC
NA | TRBJ2-3 | TRBV5-1 | NA | CASKLLDYTDTQYF | TGCGCCAGCAAACTCCTCGACTACACAGATACGCAGTATTTT
NA | TRBJ2-5 | TRBV7-2 | NA | CASSRQAQETQYF | TGTGCCAGCAGTCGACAGGCCCAAGAGACCCAGTACTTC
TRBD2 | TRBJ2-7 | TRBV5-1 | NA | CASSSPGTSGQGYEQYF | TGCGCCAGCAGCTCCCCCGGGACTAGCGGTCAAGGCTACGAGCAGTACTTC
NA | TRBJ2-7 | TRBV27 | NA | CASSLDSSYEQYF | TGTGCCAGCAGTTTGGACAGCTCCTACGAGCAGTACTTC
NA | TRBJ1-2 | TRBV27 | few | CASRSQGFRYGYTF | TGTGCCAGCAGATCACAGGGATTCCGCTATGGCTACACCTTC
NA | TRBJ2-5 | TRBV2 | NA | CASRLTQTQETQYF | TGTGCCAGCAGACTGACCCAGACTCAAGAGACCCAGTACTTC
TRBD1 | TRBJ1-2 | TRBV4-2 | NA | CASRPDRGGGGYTF | TGTGCCAGCAGACCAGACAGGGGAGGAGGTGGCTACACCTTC
NA | TRBJ1-5 | TRBV2 | NA | CASSERTEYQPQHF | TGTGCCAGCAGTGAAAGGACAGAATATCAGCCCCAGCATTTT
NA | TRBJ2-7 | TRBV20-1 | few | CSADSYEQYF | TGCAGTGCCGACAGCTACGAGCAGTACTTC
NA | TRBJ1-5 | TRBV19 | NA | CASSILSSQPQHF | TGTGCCAGTAGTATACTAAGTAGTCAGCCCCAGCATTTT
TRBD2 | TRBJ2-3 | TRBV27 | NA | CASSLTGGVVTDTQYF | TGTGCCAGCAGTTTGACGGGGGGTGTGGTTACAGATACGCAGTATTTT
NA | TRBJ1-1 | TRBV7-9 | NA | CATKAGFRGANTEAFF | TGTGCCACGAAGGCGGGGTTTCGGGGAGCTAACACTGAAGCTTTCTTT
NA | TRBJ1-4 | TRBV2 | once | CASSESGVEKLFF | TGTGCCAGCAGTGAGTCCGGGGTAGAAAAACTGTTTTTT